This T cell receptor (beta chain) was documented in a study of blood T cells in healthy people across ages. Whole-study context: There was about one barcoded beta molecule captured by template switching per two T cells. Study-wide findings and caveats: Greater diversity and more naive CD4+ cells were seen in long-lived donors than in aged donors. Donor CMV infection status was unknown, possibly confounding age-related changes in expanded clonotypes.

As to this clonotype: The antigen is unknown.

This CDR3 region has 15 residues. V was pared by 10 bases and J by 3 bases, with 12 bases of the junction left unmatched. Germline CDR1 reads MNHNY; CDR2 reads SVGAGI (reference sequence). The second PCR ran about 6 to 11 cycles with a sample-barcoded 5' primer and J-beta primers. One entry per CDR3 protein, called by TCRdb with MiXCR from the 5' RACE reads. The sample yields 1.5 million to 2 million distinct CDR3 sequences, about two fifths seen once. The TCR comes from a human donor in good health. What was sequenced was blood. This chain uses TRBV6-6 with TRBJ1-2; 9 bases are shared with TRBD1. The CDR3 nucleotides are TGTGCCACCGAGACGGACAGGGGTCCCGACTATGGCTACACCTTC. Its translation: CATETDRGPDYGYTF.